Sequencing of this TCR beta chain was carried out in a study of blood T cells in healthy people across ages. Overall study findings and caveats: In the absence of known donor CMV status, changes in expanded clonotypes were possibly confounded. Per million T cells, the diversity of TCR beta decreased roughly linearly as age advanced. When set beside aged donors, long-lived donors presented more naive CD4+ cells and higher diversity.

About this clonotype itself: Its antigen is unknown.

This CDR3 region has 12 residues. Germline V gene sequence: CDR1 MNHEY, CDR2 SMNVEV (reference sequence). The ends lost 5 bases at V and 7 bases at J; junction bases unmatched: 5. A second about 7 to 12 cycle PCR used barcoded and J-beta primers. From the 5' RACE reads, TCRdb called clonotypes with MiXCR, one entry per CDR3 protein. Among 1,500,000 or so distinct CDR3 sequences listed, approximately 59% were seen once. This sequence was found in a man between 18 and 29 years old in good health. The sample was blood. The chain couples TRBV27 to TRBJ2-7, with 7 nucleotides matching TRBD1. The DNA of the CDR3 is TGTGCCAGCAGTACCACGGACAGGGAGCAGTACTTC. Translated, it gives CASSTTDREQYF.